The source of this T cell receptor (beta chain) is a study of cytomegalovirus exposure and HLA in healthy donors. The CDR3 is made up of 14 amino acids. J lost 7 bases, V lost 9 bases, and 7 bases had no gene match. The germline V gene has CDR1 ENHRY and CDR2 SYGVKD. This clone was detected a few times. The antigen remains unidentified. Study results and limitations: HLA alleles were associated with 15,000 to 20,000 TCR beta sequences in a later analysis at 0.05 false discovery rate. TCR beta chains numbering some 160 were designated cytomegalovirus-associated.

The study ran its PCR with 60 Vbeta and 13 Jbeta primers. Only in-frame clones appear in the TCRdb table, and some are missing; sequencing was by immunoSEQ multiplex PCR. Among around 100,000 clones listed, about three fifths were seen once. The specimen was PBMCs. This receptor was identified in a man younger than 40 in good health and CMV-seronegative. This chain connects TRBV10-3 to TRBJ2-1, with TRBD2 matching 12 bases. CDR3 nucleotides: TGTGCCATGCAGACTAGCGGGAGAACGAATGAGCAGTTCTTC. Encoded protein: CAMQTSGRTNEQFF.